The 19 T cell receptor beta chains reported below all come from one sample, sequenced in a study of blood T cells in healthy people across ages. A second PCR of 7 to 11 cycles used a sample-barcoded 5' primer and a J-beta primer mix. TCRdb analysed the 5' RACE reads with MiXCR anew, one entry per CDR3 protein. The table includes 600,000 or so distinct CDR3 sequences, around 20% detected once. Material: blood. Every receptor here comes from a man in his sixties or seventies in good health.

V is TRBV7-3 and J is TRBJ1-1, with D perhaps TRBD1 (5 bases). CDR1 is SGHTA and CDR2 is FQGTGA in the germline V gene. Trimming removed 4 bases from V and 5 bases from J, with 14 bases in between. The CDR3 consists of 14 residues. The CDR3 DNA reads as TGTGCCAGCAGCTCGACGGGGCCTGGTACTGAAGCTTTCTTT. This encodes CASSSTGPGTEAFF.

This chain joins TRBV2 and TRBJ2-2, with D possibly matching TRBD2 (5 bases). This CDR3 is built from 15 residues. CDR1 and CDR2 (germline): SNHLY, FYNNEI. V was trimmed by 2 bases and J by 4 bases, leaving 11 bases between them. The CDR3 bases are TGTGCCAGCAGTGAACTGGAGCGGTTCACCGGGGAGCTGTTTTTT. Encoded protein: CASSELERFTGELFF.

In this sample, this clonotype turned up a few times. The V call is TRBV5-1, the J call TRBJ1-1; tentatively, D is TRBD1 (6 bases). The length of the CDR3 is 15 residues. V lost 2 bases and J lost 3, with 14 bases in between. Germline-derived CDR1 and CDR2 are SGHRS and YFSETQ. The CDR3 protein is CASSLMTGGDTEAFF. CDR3 DNA: TGCGCCAGCAGCTTAATGACAGGAGGGGACACTGAAGCTTTCTTT.

This chain uses TRBV5-1 with TRBJ2-7; 9 bases map to TRBD1. The V segment lost 4 bases and the J segment 1 base; nucleotides outside the gene matches: 9. This CDR3 is built from 16 residues. Germline assignment: CDR1 SGHRS and CDR2 YFSETQ. CDR3 region: CASSTNAGQGSYEQYF. CDR3 nucleotides: TGCGCCAGCAGCACCAACGCGGGACAGGGATCCTACGAGCAGTACTTC. The entire variable domain, with the rest obtained from reference TRBV5-1 and TRBJ2-7, is as follows: KAGVTQTPRYLIKTRGQQVTLSCSPISGHRSVSWYQQTPGQGLQFLFEYFSETQRNKGNFPGRFSGRQFSNSRSEMNVSTLELGDSALYLCASSTNAGQGSYEQYFGPGTRLTVT.

The chain joins TRBV27 to TRBJ2-7; a possible D gene is TRBD2 (7 bases). Trimming took 3 bases from V and 2 from J, leaving 11 bases between them. CDR3 length: 14 amino acids. Germline V CDR1 and CDR2: MNHEY, SMNVEV (reference sequence). The CDR3 loop is CASSLGRGAYEQYF. The CDR3 nucleotides are TGTGCCAGCAGTTTGGGGAGGGGGGCCTACGAGCAGTACTTC.

This clonotype was seen a few times. This sequence joins TRBV27 and TRBJ2-2; 9 bases are shared with TRBD1. V was clipped by 2 bases and J by 5 bases; unmatched bases: 3. This CDR3 has 15 residues. Germline V gene sequence: CDR1 MNHEY, CDR2 SMNVEV (reference sequence). CDR3 DNA: TGTGCCAGCAGTTTAGGGACAGGGCAGACCGGGGAGCTGTTTTTT. This gives the protein CASSLGTGQTGELFF.

The V gene is TRBV20-1, the J gene TRBJ1-2; no clear D. Germline V CDR1 and CDR2: DFQATT, SNEGSKA (reference sequence). CDR3 length: 15 amino acids. With 0 bases removed from V and 2 bases from J, the gap between germline ends came to 13 bases. Here the CDR3 reads CSARDPNGGNYGYTF. In DNA form, the CDR3 reads TGCAGTGCTAGAGACCCTAATGGAGGAAACTATGGCTACACCTTC.

About this clonotype itself: A read error may be the cause here, since a much bigger clone is one base away. J is TRBJ2-5 and V is TRBV10-3; 8 bases map to TRBD1. Germline V CDR1 and CDR2: ENHRY, SYGVKD. The J segment lost 2 bases and the V segment lost 10 bases, leaving 6 bases of the junction unmatched. The length of the CDR3 is 13 residues. CDR3 amino acids: CATGQGVQETQYF. The CDR3 region has the DNA TGTGCCACCGGACAGGGCGTTCAAGAGACCCAGTACTTC.

The CDR3 loop is CASSHGASGSDTQYF. The CDR3 DNA follows: TGTGCCAGCAGCCACGGGGCTAGCGGGAGTGATACGCAGTATTTT. The J gene is TRBJ2-3, the V gene TRBV11-2; 10 nucleotides line up with TRBD2. Germline V CDR1 and CDR2: SGHAT, FQNNGV. The ends lost 5 bases at V and 6 bases at J; junction bases unmatched: 8. The CDR3 extends over 15 amino acids.

This sequence joins TRBV5-6 and TRBJ2-5; 7 bases agree with TRBD1. The CDR3 runs to 15 residues. In germline, CDR1 is SGHDT, CDR2 YYEEEE. V was pared by 4 bases and J by 5 bases, with 11 bases of the junction left unmatched. The CDR3 region has the DNA TGTGCCAGCAGCAAAGAAAAGAGGGGGCGGGAGACCCAGTACTTC. It specifies CASSKEKRGRETQYF.

The chain couples TRBV28 to TRBJ2-5, with 8 bases identical to TRBD1. This CDR3 is built from 15 residues. Trimming removed 2 bases from V and 11 bases from J; junction bases left unmatched: 13. Germline-derived CDR1 and CDR2 are MDHEN and SYDVKM. The CDR3 reads CASSLIGTGDGQQYF. As DNA, the CDR3 is TGTGCCAGCAGTTTAATTGGGACAGGAGATGGGCAGCAGTACTTC.

This clonotype has more than one count but fewer than ten. The chain recombines TRBV29-1 with TRBJ2-5; tentative D call: TRBD1 (6 bases). The J call is doubtful: the DNA matches TRBJ2-1 better. Germline assignment: CDR1 SQVTM and CDR2 ANQGSEA. CDR3 length: 13 residues. CDR3 bases: TGCAGCGTTTGGGCTCCCCAGGGGAATGAGCAGTTCTTC. Protein sequence: CSVWAPQGNEQFF.

The V call is TRBV5-1, the J call TRBJ2-5, with a possible D match to TRBD2 (8 bases). The DNA end favors TRBJ2-1, so the J call may be wrong. Germline CDR1 SGHRS, CDR2 YFSETQ. This CDR3 has 16 amino acids. The CDR3 is CASSERTSRGGNEQFF. The CDR3 DNA is TGCGCCAGCAGCGAGAGGACTAGCAGGGGGGGAAATGAGCAGTTCTTC.

In its sample, this clonotype was seen a few times. The V call is TRBV11-2, the J call TRBJ2-7; D may be TRBD1 or TRBD2 (5 bases each). Germline lookup yields CDR1 SGHAT and CDR2 FQNNGV. This CDR3 region has 13 residues. Trimming cost V 5 bases and J 3 bases, with 11 bases left between them. For the CDR3, the DNA is TGTGCCAGCAGCACCGGGACCGTCTACGAGCAGTACTTC. It encodes CASSTGTVYEQYF.

The chain employs TRBV29-1 and TRBJ1-2; D uncertain. CDR1 is SQVTM and CDR2 is ANQGSEA in the germline V gene. The CDR3 runs 13 residues. The V and J ends lost 5 bases and 3 bases respectively, with 13 bases between them. CDR3 bases: TGCAGCGTTTTCGCCTACGAGGACTATGGCTACACCTTC. Translation gives CSVFAYEDYGYTF.

Concerning this clonotype: Compared with germline, one end of the junction differs, possibly owing to a read error. The gene calls are TRBV20-1 and TRBJ2-1; 8 bases map to TRBD2. Germline lookup yields CDR1 DFQATT and CDR2 SNEGSKA (reference sequence). This CDR3 has 13 amino acids. The CDR3 nucleotides read TGCAGTACTAGCGGCCAACTCTACAATGAGCAGTTCTTC. Its protein is CSTSGQLYNEQFF.

The rearrangement links TRBV29-1 to TRBJ2-7; D possibly corresponds to TRBD1 (5 bases). The J call may be wrong; the DNA end is better matched by TRBJ2-1. CDR3 length equals 13 residues. Germline CDR1 SQVTM, CDR2 ANQGSEA. CDR3 region: CSVHGQTYNEQFF. CDR3 DNA: TGCAGCGTCCACGGACAAACCTACAATGAGCAGTTCTTC.

The chain carries TRBV20-1 and TRBJ2-3; 8 bases are shared with TRBD1. V gave up 5 bases and J gave up 0 bases; unmatched junction bases: 1. Germline V gives CDR1 DFQATT, CDR2 SNEGSKA (reference sequence). The length of the CDR3 is 13 residues. The CDR3 reads CSAGQGSTDTQYF. The CDR3 DNA follows: TGCAGTGCTGGACAGGGTAGCACAGATACGCAGTATTTT.

In its sample, this clonotype was seen many times. CDR3: CASSNGPHQETQYF. CDR3 nucleotide sequence: TGTGCCAGCAGCAACGGGCCTCACCAAGAGACCCAGTACTTC. The chain combines TRBV12-3 or TRBV12-4 with TRBJ2-5; D not certain. V was clipped by 6 bases and J by 0 bases, with 11 bases between them. CDR3 length: 14 amino acids.